These T cell receptor beta chains were read from a single sample in a study of T cell repertoires in aging, cancer and after chemotherapy. In TCRdb, the multiplex PCR reads were re-called with MiXCR into one record per CDR3 protein. The data contain thousands of distinct CDR3 sequences, approximately 30% of them singletons. The source material was blood. The receptors here all came from a human donor with a blood cancer. Both conserved end residues are part of each CDR3. D genes are given only for firm matches. Size tells how often a clone was seen (once, few, many) or the class of an expanded clone, and some rows leave it out.

J gene,clone size,D gene,V gene,CDR3 DNA,CDR3 protein
TRBJ1-6,medium-sized,TRBD1,TRBV11-3,TGTGCCAGCAGCTTAGAGACAGGGATGAATAGTAATTCACCCCTCCACTTT,CASSLETGMNSNSPLHF
TRBJ2-1,.,TRBD2,TRBV5-1,TGCGCCAGCAGCTCCGGAGCGGGGAGCAATGAGCAGTTCTTC,CASSSGAGSNEQFF
TRBJ1-1,.,.,TRBV12-3/TRBV12-4,TGTGCCAGCAGTTTAAGGCAGGGGCGCACTGAAGCTTTCTTT,CASSLRQGRTEAFF
TRBJ2-1,.,.,TRBV4-1,TGCGCCAGCAGCCAAGAGGATAGGGGAAACAATGAGCAGTTCTTC,CASSQEDRGNNEQFF
TRBJ1-4,.,.,TRBV11-3,TGTGCCAGCAGCTTAGGCCCGGGGTATACTAATGAAAAACTGTTTTTT,CASSLGPGYTNEKLFF
TRBJ1-5,.,TRBD1,TRBV5-6,TGTGCCAGCAGCTTACTTCGGGACAGGGGGGATCAGCCCCAGCATTTT,CASSLLRDRGDQPQHF
TRBJ1-2,.,TRBD1,TRBV19,TGTGCCAGTAGTGCCATCAGGGGGCACGGCTATGGCTACACCTTC,CASSAIRGHGYGYTF
TRBJ2-3,medium-sized,TRBD2,TRBV6-4,TGTGCCAGCAGTTTGGACTCCGGGGGGGCAGATACGCAGTATTTT,CASSLDSGGADTQYF
TRBJ2-5,.,TRBD2,TRBV20-1,TGCAGTGCTAGAGATGCCGAGACTAGCGGGGGGGCCCCCGACGAGACCCAGTACTTC,CSARDAETSGGAPDETQYF
TRBJ2-3,medium-sized,TRBD2,TRBV6-1,TGTGCCAGCTCTAGCGGGGGGGGCACAGATACGCAGTATTTT,CASSSGGGTDTQYF
TRBJ1-2,few,.,TRBV19,TGTGCCAGTAGTAAGGGGGACGGAAACTATGGCTACACCTTC,CASSKGDGNYGYTF
TRBJ2-5,medium-sized,.,TRBV7-6,TGTGCCAGCAGCTTAGTTGTCTCCGGGCAAGAGACCCAGTACTTC,CASSLVVSGQETQYF
TRBJ1-5,medium-sized,TRBD1,TRBV19,TGTGCCAGTAGTACGACAGGGGGCAATCAGCCCCAGCATTTT,CASSTTGGNQPQHF
TRBJ1-4,.,.,TRBV15,TGTGCCACCAGCAGAGATTTGGCAGGGGCTAATGAAAAACTGTTTTTT,CATSRDLAGANEKLFF
TRBJ1-2,.,TRBD1,TRBV13,TGTGCCAGCAGCTTAGCAGGGGGCACTAACTATGGCTACACCTTC,CASSLAGGTNYGYTF
TRBJ1-6,medium-sized,.,TRBV12-3/TRBV12-4,TGTGCCAGCAGTTATCCTATCCCCGACTCACCCCTCCACTTT,CASSYPIPDSPLHF
TRBJ1-3,.,.,TRBV6-5,TGTGCCAGCAGTTATGGGGACGGTGGAAACACCATATATTTT,CASSYGDGGNTIYF
TRBJ2-7,.,.,TRBV5-4,TGTGCCAGCAGCGCCTCGGGACGCAGCTACGAGCAGTACTTC,CASSASGRSYEQYF
TRBJ2-2,medium-sized,TRBD2,TRBV6-5,TGTGCCAGCAGTCCTATCCCGGGACTAGCTACCGGGGAGCTGTTTTTT,CASSPIPGLATGELFF